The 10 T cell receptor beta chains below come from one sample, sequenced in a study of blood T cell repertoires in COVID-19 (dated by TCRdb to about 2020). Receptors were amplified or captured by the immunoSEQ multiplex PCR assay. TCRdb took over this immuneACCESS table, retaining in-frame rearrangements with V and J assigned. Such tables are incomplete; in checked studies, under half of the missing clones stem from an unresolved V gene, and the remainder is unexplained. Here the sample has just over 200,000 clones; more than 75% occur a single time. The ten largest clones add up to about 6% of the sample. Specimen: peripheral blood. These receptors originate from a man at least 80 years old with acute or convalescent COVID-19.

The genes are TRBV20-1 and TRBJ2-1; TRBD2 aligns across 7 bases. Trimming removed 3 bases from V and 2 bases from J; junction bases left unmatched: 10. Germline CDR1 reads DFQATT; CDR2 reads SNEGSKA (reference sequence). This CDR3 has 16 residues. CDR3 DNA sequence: TGCAGTGCTAGTAGGATCGCTAGCGGTCCCTACAATGAGCAGTTCTTC. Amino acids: CSASRIASGPYNEQFF.

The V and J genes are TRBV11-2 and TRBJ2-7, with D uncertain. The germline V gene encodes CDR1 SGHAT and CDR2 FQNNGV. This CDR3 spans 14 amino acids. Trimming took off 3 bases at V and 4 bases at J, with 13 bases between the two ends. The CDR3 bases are TGTGCCAGCAGCTTTGTCCTCCTCACTTACGAGCAGTACGTC. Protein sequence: CASSFVLLTYEQYV.

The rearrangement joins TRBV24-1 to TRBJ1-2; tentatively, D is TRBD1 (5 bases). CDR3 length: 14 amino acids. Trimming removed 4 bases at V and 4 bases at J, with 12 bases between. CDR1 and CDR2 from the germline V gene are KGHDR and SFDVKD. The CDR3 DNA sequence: TGTGCCACCAGTGAACGCGGACATTCCTATGGCTACACCTTC. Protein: CATSERGHSYGYTF.

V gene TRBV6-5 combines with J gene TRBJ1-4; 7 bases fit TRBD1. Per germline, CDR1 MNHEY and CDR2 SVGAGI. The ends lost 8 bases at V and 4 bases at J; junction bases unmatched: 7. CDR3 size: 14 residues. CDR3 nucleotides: TGTGCCAGCGGACGACAGGGAGGTAATGAAAAACTGTTTTTT. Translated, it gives CASGRQGGNEKLFF.

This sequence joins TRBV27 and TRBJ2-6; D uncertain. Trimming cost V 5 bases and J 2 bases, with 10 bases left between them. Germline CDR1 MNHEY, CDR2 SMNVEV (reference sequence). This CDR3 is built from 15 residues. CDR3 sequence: CASSLLMPGANVLTF. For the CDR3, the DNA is TGTGCCAGCAGTCTGCTAATGCCTGGGGCCAACGTCCTGACTTTC.

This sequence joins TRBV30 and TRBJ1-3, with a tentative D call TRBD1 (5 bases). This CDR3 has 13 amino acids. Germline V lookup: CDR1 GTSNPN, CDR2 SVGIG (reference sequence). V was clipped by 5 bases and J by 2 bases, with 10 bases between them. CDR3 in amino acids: CAWGTGAGNTIYF. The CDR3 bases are TGTGCCTGGGGAACGGGGGCTGGAAACACCATATATTTT.

The chain's CDR3 is CASAPSIVVQPQHF. The CDR3 DNA sequence: TGTGCCAGTGCGCCGTCGATTGTGGTACAGCCCCAGCATTTT. The V and J genes are TRBV2 and TRBJ1-5; no definite D call. CDR1 is SNHLY and CDR2 is FYNNEI in the germline V gene. V was trimmed by 9 bases and J by 7 bases, leaving 19 bases between them. The CDR3 runs to 14 residues.

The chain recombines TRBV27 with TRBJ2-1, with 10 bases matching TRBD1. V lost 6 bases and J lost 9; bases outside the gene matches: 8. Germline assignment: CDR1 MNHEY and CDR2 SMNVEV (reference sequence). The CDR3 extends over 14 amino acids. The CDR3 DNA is TGTGCCAGCAGGGGACAGGGGACGGCTGGTGAGCAGTTCTTC. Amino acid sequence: CASRGQGTAGEQFF.

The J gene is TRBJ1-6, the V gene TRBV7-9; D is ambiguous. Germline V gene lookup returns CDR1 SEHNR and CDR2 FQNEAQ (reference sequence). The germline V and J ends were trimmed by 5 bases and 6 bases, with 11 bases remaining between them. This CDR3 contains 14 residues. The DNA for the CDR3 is TGTGCCAGCAGCCCCGACGGGAGTAATTCACCCCTCCACTTT. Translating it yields CASSPDGSNSPLHF.

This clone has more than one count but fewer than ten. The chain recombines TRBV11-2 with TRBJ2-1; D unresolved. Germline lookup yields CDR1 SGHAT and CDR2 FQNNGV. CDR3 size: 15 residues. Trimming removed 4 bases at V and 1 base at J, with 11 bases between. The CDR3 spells CASSYSTYSYNEQFF. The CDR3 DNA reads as TGTGCCAGCAGCTACTCGACTTATTCCTACAATGAGCAGTTCTTC.